Sequencing of this T cell receptor beta chain was carried out in a study of blood T cell repertoires in COVID-19. This CDR3 has 14 residues. Per the germline V gene, CDR1 is SGHTS and CDR2 is YDEGEE. Trimming removed 7 bases from V and 7 bases from J, with 17 bases in between. The table came from immunoSEQ multiplex PCR; TCRdb's copy has only in-frame clones and leaves some out. The table includes some 150,000 clones, more than 80% detected once. This clonotype originated in a woman aged 80 or over with acute or convalescent COVID-19. Sample: peripheral blood. V usage is TRBV5-8 and J usage is TRBJ1-4; perhaps TRBD1 as D (6 bases). The CDR3 nucleotides read TGTGCCAGCCCCCACACAGGGCCTCGTGAAAAACTGTTTTTT. Protein: CASPHTGPREKLFF.